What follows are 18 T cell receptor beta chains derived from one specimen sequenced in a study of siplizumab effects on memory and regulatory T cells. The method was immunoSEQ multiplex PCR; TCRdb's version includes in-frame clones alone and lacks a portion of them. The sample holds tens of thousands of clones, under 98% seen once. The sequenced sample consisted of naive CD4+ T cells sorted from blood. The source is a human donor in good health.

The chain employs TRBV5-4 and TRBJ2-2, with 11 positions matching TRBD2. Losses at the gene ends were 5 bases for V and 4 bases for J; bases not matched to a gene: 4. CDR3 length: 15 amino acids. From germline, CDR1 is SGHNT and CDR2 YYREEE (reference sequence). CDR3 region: CASSRLAGSTGELFF. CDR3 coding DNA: TGTGCCAGCAGTCGACTAGCGGGGAGCACCGGGGAGCTGTTTTTT.

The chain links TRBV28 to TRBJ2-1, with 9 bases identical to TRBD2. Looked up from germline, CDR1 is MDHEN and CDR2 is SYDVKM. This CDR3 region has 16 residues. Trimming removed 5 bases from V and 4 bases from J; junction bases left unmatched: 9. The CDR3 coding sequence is TGTGCCAGCAGTAAATTAGCGGGAGAAAGGTACAATGAGCAGTTCTTC. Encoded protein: CASSKLAGERYNEQFF.

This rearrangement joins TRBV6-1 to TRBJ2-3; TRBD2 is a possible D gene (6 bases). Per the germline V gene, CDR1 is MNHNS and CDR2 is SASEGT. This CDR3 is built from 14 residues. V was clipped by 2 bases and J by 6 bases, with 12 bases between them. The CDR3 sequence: CASSESREWDTQYF. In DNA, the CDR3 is TGTGCCAGCAGTGAATCTCGGGAGTGGGATACGCAGTATTTT.

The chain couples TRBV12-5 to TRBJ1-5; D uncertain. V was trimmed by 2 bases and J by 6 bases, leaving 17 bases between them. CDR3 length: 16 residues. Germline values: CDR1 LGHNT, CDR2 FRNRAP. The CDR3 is CASGLRLGGLSQPQHF. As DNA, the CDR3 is TGTGCTAGTGGTTTGCGATTGGGAGGGCTGAGTCAGCCCCAGCATTTT.

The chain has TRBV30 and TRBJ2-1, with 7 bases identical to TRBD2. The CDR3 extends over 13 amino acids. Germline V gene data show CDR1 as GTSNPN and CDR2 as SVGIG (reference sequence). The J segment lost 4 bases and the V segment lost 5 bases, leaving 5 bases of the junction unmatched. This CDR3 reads CAWLGGSYNEQFF. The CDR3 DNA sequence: TGTGCCTGGCTTGGCGGGAGTTACAATGAGCAGTTCTTC. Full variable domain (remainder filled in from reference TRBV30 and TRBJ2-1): SQTIHQWPATLVQPVGSPLSLECTVEGTSNPNLYWYRQAAGRGLQLLFYSVGIGQISSEVPQNLSASRPQDRQFILSSKKLLLSDSGFYLCAWLGGSYNEQFFGPGTRLTVL.

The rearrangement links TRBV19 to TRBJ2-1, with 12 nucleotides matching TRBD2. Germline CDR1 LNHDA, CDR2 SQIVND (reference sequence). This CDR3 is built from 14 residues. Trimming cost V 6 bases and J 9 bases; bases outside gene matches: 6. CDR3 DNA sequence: TGTGCCAGTAGCGGACTAGCGGGATATGTTGAGCAGTTCTTC. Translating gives CASSGLAGYVEQFF.

The DNA of the CDR3 is TGTGCCAGCAGCAAAGAGGGGGGTGAGGGCTATGGCTACACCTTC. It encodes CASSKEGGEGYGYTF. The chain couples TRBV7-2 to TRBJ1-2; D may be TRBD1 (6 bases). The germline V gene encodes CDR1 SGHTA and CDR2 FQGNSA. With 5 bases removed from V and 4 bases from J, the gap between germline ends came to 17 bases. There are 15 residues in the CDR3. The variable domain in full, with the rest retrieved from reference TRBV7-2 and TRBJ1-2, is GAGVSQSPSNKVTEKGKDVELRCDPISGHTALYWYRQSLGQGLEFLIYFQGNSAPDKSGLPSDRFSAERTGGSVSTLTIQRTQQEDSAVYLCASSKEGGEGYGYTFGSGTRLTVV.

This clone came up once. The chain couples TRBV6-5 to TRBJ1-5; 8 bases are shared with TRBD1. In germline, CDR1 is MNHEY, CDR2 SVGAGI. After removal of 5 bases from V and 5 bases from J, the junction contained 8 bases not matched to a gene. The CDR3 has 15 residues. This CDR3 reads CASSKTGASDQPQHF. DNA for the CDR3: TGTGCCAGCAGTAAGACAGGGGCGTCCGATCAGCCCCAGCATTTT.

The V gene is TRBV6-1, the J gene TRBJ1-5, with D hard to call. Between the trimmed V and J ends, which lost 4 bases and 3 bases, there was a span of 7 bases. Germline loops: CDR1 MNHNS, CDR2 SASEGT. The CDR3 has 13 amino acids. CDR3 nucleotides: TGTGCCAGCAGTGCGAGGTTCAATCAGCCCCAGCATTTT. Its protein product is CASSARFNQPQHF.

The DNA of the CDR3 is TGTGCCAGTAGTAGCGACAGGGTATCGGTTCAGCCCCAGCATTTT. Translating gives CASSSDRVSVQPQHF. The chain is built from TRBV19 and TRBJ1-5, with 7 bases fitting TRBD1. Losses at the gene ends were 4 bases for V and 6 bases for J; bases not matched to a gene: 9. Germline V gene data show CDR1 as LNHDA and CDR2 as SQIVND (reference sequence). CDR3 length: 15 residues. Together with reference TRBV19 and TRBJ1-5, the CDR3 gives the full variable domain: DGGITQSPKYLFRKEGQNVTLSCEQNLNHDAMYWYRQDPGQGLRLIYYSQIVNDFQKGDIAEGYSVSREKKESFPLTVTSAQKNPTAFYLCASSSDRVSVQPQHFGDGTRLSIL.

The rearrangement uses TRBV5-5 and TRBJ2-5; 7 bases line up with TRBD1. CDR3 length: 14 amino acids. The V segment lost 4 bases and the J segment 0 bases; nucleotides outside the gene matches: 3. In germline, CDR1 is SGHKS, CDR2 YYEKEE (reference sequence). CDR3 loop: CASSRGQNQETQYF. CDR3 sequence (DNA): TGTGCCAGCAGCCGGGGACAGAACCAAGAGACCCAGTACTTC.

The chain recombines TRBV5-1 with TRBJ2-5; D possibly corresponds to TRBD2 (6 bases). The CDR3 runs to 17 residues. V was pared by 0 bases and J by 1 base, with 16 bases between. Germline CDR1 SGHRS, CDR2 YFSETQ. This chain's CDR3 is CASSLAVTSVPQETQYF. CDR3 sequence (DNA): TGCGCCAGCAGCTTGGCCGTGACTAGTGTGCCCCAAGAGACCCAGTACTTC.

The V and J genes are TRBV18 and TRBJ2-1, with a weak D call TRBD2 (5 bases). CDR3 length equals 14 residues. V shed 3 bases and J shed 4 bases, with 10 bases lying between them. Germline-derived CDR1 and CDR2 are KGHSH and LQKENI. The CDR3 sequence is CASSPGERYNEQFF. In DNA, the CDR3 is TGTGCCAGCTCACCGGGAGAGAGGTACAATGAGCAGTTCTTC.

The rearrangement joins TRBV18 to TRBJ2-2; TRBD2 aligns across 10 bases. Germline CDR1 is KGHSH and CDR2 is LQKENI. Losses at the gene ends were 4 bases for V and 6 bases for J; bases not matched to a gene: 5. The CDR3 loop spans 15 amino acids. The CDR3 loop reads CASSLKTSGSGELFF. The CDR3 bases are TGTGCCAGCTCACTGAAGACTAGCGGGTCCGGGGAGCTGTTTTTT.

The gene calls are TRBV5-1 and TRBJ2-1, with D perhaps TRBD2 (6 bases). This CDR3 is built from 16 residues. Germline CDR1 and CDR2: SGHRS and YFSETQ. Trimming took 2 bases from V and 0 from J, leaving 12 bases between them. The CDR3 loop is CASSFAAGSSYNEQFF. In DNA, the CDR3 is TGCGCCAGCAGCTTCGCCGCGGGAAGCTCCTACAATGAGCAGTTCTTC.

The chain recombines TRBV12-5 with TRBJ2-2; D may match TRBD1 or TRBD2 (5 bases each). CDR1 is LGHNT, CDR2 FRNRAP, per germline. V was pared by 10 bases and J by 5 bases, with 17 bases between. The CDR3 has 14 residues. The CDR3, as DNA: TGTGCTACCCTCCGGGACCGCGGTACCGGGGAGCTGTTTTTT. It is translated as CATLRDRGTGELFF.

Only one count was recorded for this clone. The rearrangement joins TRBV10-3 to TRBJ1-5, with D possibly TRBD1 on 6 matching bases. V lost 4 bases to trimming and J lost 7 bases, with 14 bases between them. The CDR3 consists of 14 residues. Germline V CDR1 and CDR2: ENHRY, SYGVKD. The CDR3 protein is CAISGTGQSQPQHF. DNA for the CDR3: TGTGCCATCAGTGGTACAGGGCAATCCCAGCCCCAGCATTTT.

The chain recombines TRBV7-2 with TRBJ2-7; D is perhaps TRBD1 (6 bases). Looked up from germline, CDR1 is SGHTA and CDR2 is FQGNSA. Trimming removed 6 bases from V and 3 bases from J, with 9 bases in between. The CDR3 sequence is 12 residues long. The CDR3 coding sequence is TGTGCCAGCAGTTCACAGGGCTACGAGCAGTACTTC. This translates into CASSSQGYEQYF. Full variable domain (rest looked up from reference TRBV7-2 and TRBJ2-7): GAGVSQSPSNKVTEKGKDVELRCDPISGHTALYWYRQSLGQGLEFLIYFQGNSAPDKSGLPSDRFSAERTGGSVSTLTIQRTQQEDSAVYLCASSSQGYEQYFGPGTRLTVT.